Listed below are T cell receptor beta chains from one sample, sequenced in a study of STAT5B mutations in CD4+ large granular lymphocyte leukemia. Clones were sequenced by immunoSEQ multiplex PCR, and TCRdb holds only the in-frame ones, with some missing. Of approximately 30,000 clones in the sample, approximately 73% were seen once. Sequencing was performed on CD4+ T cells from blood buffy coats. The origin of the receptors is a human donor in good health. The CDR3 runs from the conserved cysteine through the conserved F or W. Some rows have no size entry. The others give once, few or many, or a class for an expanded clone.

V gene	clone size	CDR3 protein
TRBV5-1	NA	CASSPPGAGELFF
TRBV19	NA	CASRDRPTTNEKLFF
TRBV5-3	once	CATARDVRNQPQHF
TRBV21-1	NA	CASPDRLMYYRRKLFF
TRBV11-2	NA	CASSLESSVAGAALEQYF
TRBV10-2	NA	CASSDRTSGGANEQFF
TRBV6-1	NA	CASSEQGRKAFF
TRBV19	few	CASTPHERHTEAFF
TRBV2	NA	CASKQGALNGYTF
TRBV7-2	NA	CASSLDSSYEQYF
TRBV11-2	NA	CASSPLGENTGELFF
TRBV2	NA	CASRDRVGTEAFF
TRBV4-2	NA	CASSQDRGGQLGTDTQYF
TRBV28	NA	CASSWRYEQYF
TRBV30	NA	CAWSGLVASGELFF
TRBV19	NA	CASSTGAPDEAFF
TRBV5-4	NA	CASSPTPGQGVSGDTQYF
TRBV18	once	CASSPPERGDTQYF
TRBV7-8	NA	CASSLMGRRDTEAFF
TRBV6-6	NA	CASSYSPDTSGNTIYF
TRBV29-1	few	CSARTGGLGDEQFF
TRBV6-5	NA	CASSLTRDRGNSPLHF
TRBV28	NA	CASGTTGGLYEQYF
TRBV5-1	NA	CASSLGAGDGGEQYF
TRBV29-1	NA	CSVGSSGSAQETQYF
TRBV5-1	few	CASSKDVSGANVLTF
TRBV6-1	NA	CASSDSLSGNTIYF
TRBV6-1	NA	CASSLRDRDNEQFF
TRBV4-2	NA	CASSQEGADGYTF
TRBV7-3	NA	CASSSNGGARETQYF
TRBV6-5	NA	CATSVERSYEQYF
TRBV11-2	NA	CASSLAAGGRGELFF
TRBV10-2	NA	CASSDLGASYEQYF
TRBV15	NA	CATSRVVGIPFEYPYEQYF
TRBV6-6	NA	CASSPYLDTSNQPQHF
TRBV30	NA	CAWNSGTPASGYTF
TRBV5-8	NA	CASSLAGTGNEKLFF
TRBV30	NA	CAWSEQNYGYTF
TRBV5-5	NA	CASSQTGELFF
TRBV25-1	NA	CASSGTGGFGNTIYF
TRBV19	NA	CASSRTSSYEQYF
TRBV30	NA	CAWWGGGGGEKLFF
TRBV5-1	NA	CASSGTGNTGELFF
TRBV6-5	NA	CASSTMTGDYGYTF
TRBV4-1	once	CASSQERVDLYEQYF
TRBV18	NA	CASSPLGGQDTGELFF
TRBV5-6	few	CASSSGVRSNQPQHF
TRBV19	NA	CASSMGGVQETQYF
TRBV18	NA	CASSPLQFSGQGGYEQYF
TRBV19	NA	CASSWTTQETQYF
TRBV13	NA	CASSRLTRVYQTGELFF
TRBV19	NA	CASSTRTSGGAREQFF
TRBV5-1	NA	CASSLGVGAFQETQYF
TRBV20-1	NA	CSAMGKNIQYF
TRBV7-6	NA	CASSTQTNTGELFF
TRBV5-1	NA	CASNRGLGTDTQYF
TRBV12-5	NA	CASGLGTVKNEKLFF
TRBV11-2	NA	CASSPWTGRNTEAFF
TRBV28	NA	CASSSSGTGGAPDTQYF
TRBV18	once	CASSLFSGLTRNEQFF